A selection of T cell receptor beta chains follows, all from one sample in a study of T cell changes during pregnancy in multiple sclerosis. Produced via immunoSEQ multiplex PCR; TCRdb's table is partial and in-frame only. This sample has about 34,000 clones, with approximately 90% found just once. Sequenced material: CD8+ T cells from peripheral blood mononuclear cells, taken in the third trimester of pregnancy. Every receptor here comes from a female donor with multiple sclerosis, enrolled in a pregnancy study. Each CDR3 is given with its conserved first and last residue. The D gene is left open where the match is weak. Size is omitted from some rows. Given values are once, few, many or a class for expanded clones.

D: -
V: TRBV6-5
J: TRBJ1-6
size: few
CDR3: CATRTAFNSPLHF
DNA: TGTGCCACCCGGACAGCCTTTAATTCACCCCTCCACTTT

D: -
V: TRBV7-9
J: TRBJ2-2
size: -
CDR3: CASSLGGPTGELFF
DNA: TGTGCCAGCAGCCTTGGGGGCCCCACCGGGGAGCTGTTTTTT

D: TRBD1
V: TRBV11-2
J: TRBJ1-1
size: -
CDR3: CASSYPRQGSGTEAFF
DNA: TGTGCCAGCAGCTACCCCCGACAGGGTTCGGGCACTGAAGCTTTCTTT

D: -
V: TRBV7-2
J: TRBJ1-2
size: -
CDR3: CASSLLQAYGYTF
DNA: TGTGCCAGCAGCTTATTGCAAGCCTATGGCTACACCTTC

D: TRBD1
V: TRBV9
J: TRBJ1-1
size: -
CDR3: CASSVGTGANTEAFF
DNA: TGTGCCAGCAGCGTAGGGACAGGGGCGAACACTGAAGCTTTCTTT

D: TRBD1
V: TRBV27
J: TRBJ1-6
size: once
CDR3: CASSFLRTGTANSPLHF
DNA: TGTGCCAGCAGTTTCCTAAGAACCGGGACAGCTAATTCACCCCTCCACTTT

D: TRBD2
V: TRBV27
J: TRBJ2-1
size: few
CDR3: CASSQRTSGGPIHNEQFF
DNA: TGTGCCAGCAGTCAGAGGACTAGCGGGGGGCCGATCCACAATGAGCAGTTCTTC

D: -
V: TRBV9
J: TRBJ1-4
size: -
CDR3: CASSVGRAANEKLFF
DNA: TGTGCCAGCAGCGTCGGCAGGGCGGCTAATGAAAAACTGTTTTTT

D: TRBD2
V: TRBV27
J: TRBJ2-7
size: -
CDR3: CASSITGLAGGIAYEQYF
DNA: TGTGCCAGCAGCATTACAGGACTAGCGGGGGGTATCGCCTACGAGCAGTACTTC

D: -
V: TRBV6-5
J: TRBJ1-2
size: -
CDR3: CASSFPGDGYTF
DNA: TGTGCCAGCAGTTTCCCAGGGGACGGCTACACCTTC

D: TRBD1
V: TRBV6-1
J: TRBJ1-2
size: -
CDR3: CASSTPGTGYGYTF
DNA: TGTGCCAGCAGTACTCCCGGGACAGGGTATGGCTACACCTTC

D: -
V: TRBV27
J: TRBJ1-2
size: once
CDR3: CASSLSHPLGGGYTF
DNA: TGTGCCAGCAGTTTATCACACCCCCTAGGTGGTGGCTACACCTTC

D: -
V: TRBV6-1
J: TRBJ1-1
size: -
CDR3: CASRGGELNTEAFF
DNA: TGTGCCAGCCGGGGGGGGGAACTGAACACTGAAGCTTTCTTT

D: TRBD1
V: TRBV5-5
J: TRBJ1-1
size: -
CDR3: CASSEGTGGTEAFF
DNA: TGTGCCAGCAGCGAGGGGACAGGGGGCACTGAAGCTTTCTTT

D: TRBD1
V: TRBV9
J: TRBJ1-2
size: -
CDR3: CASSVAEQGGGGYTF
DNA: TGTGCCAGCAGCGTAGCGGAACAGGGGGGAGGGGGCTACACCTTC

D: -
V: TRBV9
J: TRBJ1-2
size: -
CDR3: CASTNNNRGANYGYTF
DNA: TGTGCCAGCACCAATAACAATCGTGGAGCTAACTATGGCTACACCTTC

D: -
V: TRBV6-5
J: TRBJ2-3
size: -
CDR3: CASSKEDWVKDTQYF
DNA: TGTGCCAGCAGTAAAGAGGACTGGGTTAAAGATACGCAGTATTTT

D: -
V: TRBV7-3
J: TRBJ2-3
size: once
CDR3: CASSLLGGFSTDTQYF
DNA: TGTGCCAGCAGCTTACTCGGCGGGTTTAGCACAGATACGCAGTATTTT

D: -
V: TRBV7-8
J: TRBJ2-2
size: -
CDR3: CASSLRSGTNTGELFF
DNA: TGTGCCAGCAGCTTACGCTCGGGTACGAACACCGGGGAGCTGTTTTTT

D: -
V: TRBV4-3
J: TRBJ1-5
size: -
CDR3: CASSQGEEGGDQPQHF
DNA: TGCGCCAGCAGCCAAGGGGAAGAGGGGGGGGATCAGCCCCAGCATTTT

D: -
V: TRBV15
J: TRBJ1-1
size: -
CDR3: CATSRDPPDRPTWGTEAFF
DNA: TGTGCCACCAGCAGAGATCCCCCCGACAGGCCTACGTGGGGCACTGAAGCTTTCTTT

D: TRBD2
V: TRBV4-3
J: TRBJ2-7
size: -
CDR3: CASSQISGGASYEQYF
DNA: TGCGCCAGCAGCCAGATCAGCGGGGGGGCCTCCTACGAGCAGTACTTC

D: -
V: TRBV27
J: TRBJ2-2
size: -
CDR3: CASSFGGLTTGELFF
DNA: TGTGCCAGCAGTTTCGGGGGACTCACTACCGGGGAGCTGTTTTTT

D: TRBD1
V: TRBV19
J: TRBJ2-7
size: -
CDR3: CASSPGQGPYEQYF
DNA: TGTGCCAGTAGTCCGGGACAGGGGCCCTACGAGCAGTACTTC

D: TRBD2
V: TRBV4-3
J: TRBJ2-5
size: few
CDR3: CASSQEGGGSQETQYF
DNA: TGCGCCAGCAGCCAAGAGGGCGGGGGGAGCCAAGAGACCCAGTACTTC

D: -
V: TRBV19
J: TRBJ2-7
size: -
CDR3: CASSIGGQFYEQYF
DNA: TGTGCCAGTAGTATAGGGGGCCAATTTTACGAGCAGTACTTC

D: TRBD2
V: TRBV7-2
J: TRBJ2-7
size: -
CDR3: CASSFAGTSGGVWPYEQYF
DNA: TGTGCCAGCAGCTTTGCCGGGACTAGCGGGGGGGTCTGGCCCTACGAGCAGTACTTC

D: -
V: TRBV28
J: TRBJ1-1
size: -
CDR3: CASSLFFGVPKAFF
DNA: TGTGCCAGCAGTTTGTTTTTCGGGGTCCCGAAAGCTTTCTTT

D: TRBD1
V: TRBV7-2
J: TRBJ1-6
size: -
CDR3: CASSSRDSPNSPLHF
DNA: TGTGCCAGCAGCTCCCGGGACAGCCCAAATTCACCCCTCCACTTT

D: -
V: TRBV9
J: TRBJ2-3
size: -
CDR3: CASSAGTSSTDTQYF
DNA: TGTGCCAGCAGCGCAGGGACTTCAAGCACAGATACGCAGTATTTT

D: -
V: TRBV9
J: TRBJ2-2
size: -
CDR3: CASSATGKVAGELFF
DNA: TGTGCCAGCAGCGCCACCGGGAAGGTGGCCGGGGAGCTGTTTTTT

D: TRBD1
V: TRBV19
J: TRBJ1-1
size: -
CDR3: CASSFLTDRARSTEAFF
DNA: TGTGCCAGTAGTTTCCTTACCGACAGGGCAAGGAGCACTGAAGCTTTCTTT

D: TRBD2
V: TRBV7-3
J: TRBJ2-2
size: -
CDR3: CASSWLAGNGAGELFF
DNA: TGTGCCAGCAGCTGGTTAGCGGGGAACGGGGCCGGGGAGCTGTTTTTT

D: -
V: TRBV5-4
J: TRBJ1-1
size: few
CDR3: CASSWLPDSRNTEAFF
DNA: TGTGCCAGCAGCTGGCTCCCGGACAGCCGGAACACTGAAGCTTTCTTT

D: -
V: TRBV19
J: TRBJ2-7
size: -
CDR3: CASNIGGGAHEQYF
DNA: TGTGCCAGTAACATAGGAGGGGGGGCCCACGAGCAGTACTTC

D: TRBD1
V: TRBV10-3
J: TRBJ2-7
size: -
CDR3: CAISIATGGGYEQYF
DNA: TGTGCCATCAGTATAGCGACAGGGGGCGGTTACGAGCAGTACTTC

D: -
V: TRBV7-8
J: TRBJ2-7
size: -
CDR3: CASSPRGAYEQYF
DNA: TGTGCCAGCAGCCCTCGCGGAGCCTACGAGCAGTACTTC

D: TRBD1
V: TRBV27
J: TRBJ1-4
size: -
CDR3: CASSPQGDEKLFF
DNA: TGTGCCAGCAGCCCGCAGGGGGACGAAAAACTGTTTTTT

D: TRBD1
V: TRBV5-6
J: TRBJ2-2
size: once
CDR3: CASSLADRGPTGELFF
DNA: TGTGCCAGCAGCTTAGCCGACAGGGGGCCCACCGGGGAGCTGTTTTTT